Given below is one TCR beta chain in context. The sample originates from a study of blood T cell repertoires in COVID-19. Profiled with immunoSEQ multiplex PCR; TCRdb holds only in-frame clones, not every one. The sample holds 650,000 to 800,000 clones; just under 90% are singletons and the top ten take 0.2% to 0.3%. This CDR3 region has 16 residues. Germline-derived CDR1 and CDR2 are SGHTA and FQGTGA. Germline trimming cut 3 bases from V and 6 bases from J; bases unmatched to any gene: 10. The receptor comes from a woman aged 18-30 years with acute or convalescent COVID-19. Sequencing was performed on peripheral blood. The chain links TRBV7-3 to TRBJ2-3, with 9 bases fitting TRBD1. The CDR3 sequence is CASSFSPGQGSDTQYF. CDR3 bases: TGTGCCAGCAGCTTCTCCCCGGGACAGGGTTCCGATACGCAGTATTTT.